This is a list of T cell receptor beta chains from one sample in a study of T cell responses to AZD1222 COVID-19 vaccine. The protocol was immunoSEQ multiplex PCR, while the TCRdb copy is restricted to in-frame clones and leaves out a portion. The profile covers 100,000 to 120,000 clones, with over 75% appearing a single time and roughly 4.5% taken by the ten largest. The specimen comprised peripheral blood, sampled on day 0 of AZD1222 vaccination. The receptor source for this set is an adult in good health. The CDR3 runs from the conserved cysteine through the conserved F or W. D genes are given only for firm matches. Clone size appears in some rows only: once, few, many, or a class for an expanded clone.

J gene	V gene	clone size	D gene	CDR3 protein	CDR3 DNA
TRBJ2-3	TRBV28	NA	NA	CASSLRGGTDTQYF	TGTGCCAGCAGTTTAAGAGGGGGCACAGATACGCAGTATTTT
TRBJ1-1	TRBV28	few	TRBD1	CASSTGDTEAFF	TGTGCCAGCAGTACAGGGGACACTGAAGCTTTCTTT
TRBJ1-1	TRBV5-8	NA	TRBD1	CASSFRTGVLEAFF	TGTGCCAGCAGCTTCCGGACAGGAGTCCTTGAAGCTTTCTTT
TRBJ1-1	TRBV5-1	NA	TRBD1	CASSRGQDSLNTEAFF	TGCGCCAGCAGCCGAGGACAGGATTCTTTGAACACTGAAGCTTTCTTT
TRBJ1-2	TRBV10-2	NA	NA	CASSDKGYGYTF	TGCGCCAGCAGTGACAAAGGCTATGGCTACACCTTC
TRBJ2-3	TRBV5-1	NA	NA	CASSLVPAFTDTQYF	TGCGCCAGCAGCTTGGTCCCAGCGTTTACAGATACGCAGTATTTT
TRBJ1-4	TRBV3-1/TRBV3-2	once	NA	CASSQLDKLFF	TGTGCCAGCAGCCAATTGGACAAACTGTTTTTT
TRBJ1-5	TRBV28	NA	NA	CASSRDSNQPQHF	TGTGCCAGCAGTAGGGATAGCAATCAGCCCCAGCATTTT
TRBJ2-3	TRBV9	NA	NA	CASVPGHGTTDTQYF	TGTGCCAGCGTCCCGGGACATGGGACCACAGATACGCAGTATTTT
TRBJ1-5	TRBV19	NA	NA	CASRGNFWNQPQHF	TGTGCCAGTAGGGGGAATTTCTGGAATCAGCCCCAGCATTTT
TRBJ1-4	TRBV4-1	once	NA	CASSQGFREGDEKLFF	TGCGCCAGCAGCCAAGGATTCCGGGAAGGGGATGAAAAACTGTTTTTT
TRBJ1-2	TRBV29-1	NA	NA	CSVEGRRSGYTF	TGCAGCGTTGAAGGACGGCGGTCAGGCTACACCTTC
TRBJ1-5	TRBV18	NA	NA	CASSGRGLGPQHF	TGTGCCAGCTCTGGTAGGGGCCTAGGGCCCCAGCATTTT
TRBJ2-1	TRBV7-3	NA	TRBD1	CASSPGQGDEQFF	TGTGCCAGCAGCCCGGGACAGGGCGATGAGCAGTTCTTC
TRBJ1-5	TRBV7-2	few	NA	CASSFPGQFNQPQHF	TGTGCCAGCAGCTTTCCCGGGCAGTTCAATCAGCCCCAGCATTTT
TRBJ1-4	TRBV24-1	NA	TRBD1	CATSETGQGPEKLFF	TGTGCCACCAGTGAAACGGGACAGGGGCCTGAAAAACTGTTTTTT
TRBJ2-7	TRBV11-2	few	TRBD1	CASSFDRGPLHEQYF	TGTGCCAGCAGCTTCGACAGGGGCCCTCTCCACGAGCAGTACTTC
TRBJ2-2	TRBV6-5	NA	NA	CASSLRAGELFF	TGTGCCAGCAGTTTGCGGGCCGGGGAGCTGTTTTTT
TRBJ2-7	TRBV12-2	NA	NA	CASRLARDKYEQYF	TGTGCAAGTCGCTTAGCCCGGGACAAATACGAGCAGTACTTC
TRBJ1-6	TRBV15	NA	NA	CATSRDRQGYSPLHF	TGTGCCACCAGCAGAGATCGGCAGGGATATTCACCCCTCCACTTT
TRBJ2-5	TRBV18	NA	NA	CASSSTTGDQETQYF	TGTGCCAGCTCCTCTACCACAGGAGACCAAGAGACCCAGTACTTC
TRBJ2-2	TRBV28	NA	NA	CASQLEGAGPGELFF	TGTGCCAGCCAACTTGAGGGAGCCGGTCCCGGGGAGCTGTTTTTT